These 22 T cell receptor beta chains were all obtained from the same sample, sequenced in a study of cytomegalovirus exposure and HLA in healthy donors. Use of 60 Vbeta and 13 Jbeta primers characterized the PCR. Here immunoSEQ multiplex PCR was the method, and the copy in TCRdb shows in-frame clones only, minus some. In the table there are around 140,000 clones, around 9.7% of which are singletons. The specimen was PBMCs. These receptors came from a man over 45 in good health and CMV-seronegative.

This clone was seen only a few times. This chain connects TRBV27 to TRBJ2-5; no firm D call. Trimming cost V 5 bases and J 5 bases, with 9 bases left between them. The germline V gene encodes CDR1 MNHEY and CDR2 SMNVEV (reference sequence). The CDR3 consists of 12 residues. The chain's CDR3 is CASSPVGETQYF. The CDR3 coding sequence is TGTGCCAGCAGTCCCGTCGGGGAGACCCAGTACTTC.

This clone was seen only a few times. The germline gene is not matched at one end of the junction; a read error may be the cause. V and J are TRBV6-5 and TRBJ1-1; D is perhaps TRBD1 (6 bases). The CDR3 spans 14 residues. Germline V CDR1 and CDR2: MNHEY, SVGAGI. The CDR3 DNA reads TGTGTCAGCAGTTTGGGGGCACAGGGTTCTGAAGCTTTCTTT. This codes for CVSSLGAQGSEAFF.

The rearrangement joins TRBV5-1 to TRBJ1-2, with D perhaps matching TRBD1 (6 bases). The CDR3 is made up of 15 amino acids. V gave up 1 base and J gave up 2 bases, with 12 bases separating them. Germline V gene lookup returns CDR1 SGHRS and CDR2 YFSETQ. CDR3 nucleotides: TGCGCCAGCAGCTTGTCACAGGGAATCAACTATGGCTACACCTTC. It is translated as CASSLSQGINYGYTF.

The chain is built from TRBV27 and TRBJ1-1; maybe TRBD1 (5 bases). CDR3 size: 15 residues. Germline-derived CDR1 and CDR2 are MNHEY and SMNVEV (reference sequence). Trimming cost V 5 bases and J 6 bases, with 19 bases left between them. The CDR3 reads CASSHRVSGWAEAFF. In nucleotides, the CDR3 is TGTGCCAGCAGTCACCGGGTTTCAGGGTGGGCTGAAGCTTTCTTT.

The chain couples TRBV6-6 to TRBJ2-3; TRBD2 aligns across 11 bases. Germline-derived CDR1 and CDR2 are MNHNY and SVGAGI (reference sequence). This CDR3 region has 16 residues. V gave up 6 bases and J gave up 1 base; unmatched junction bases: 6. This CDR3 reads CASSPSGGRRTDTQYF. CDR3 DNA: TGTGCCAGCAGCCCTAGCGGGGGGCGTCGCACAGATACGCAGTATTTT.

This clone has only a few counts. The chain links TRBV25-1 to TRBJ1-2, with D uncertain. Trimming took 1 base from V and 4 from J, leaving 7 bases between them. From germline, CDR1 is MGHDK and CDR2 SYGVNS. The CDR3 has 13 amino acids. In nucleotides, the CDR3 is TGTGCCAGCAGTGAATCCCCCAGCTATGGCTACACCTTC. It encodes CASSESPSYGYTF.

The rearrangement joins TRBV5-1 to TRBJ2-5, with 11 bases identical to TRBD2. The CDR3 runs 15 residues. Germline-derived CDR1 and CDR2 are SGHRS and YFSETQ. With V trimmed by 2 bases and J by 0 bases, 0 bases remained unmatched. The CDR3 region has the DNA TGCGCCAGCAGCTTACTAGCGGGGGACCAAGAGACCCAGTACTTC. This gives the protein CASSLLAGDQETQYF.

The sample holds many counts of this clone. The V call is TRBV30, the J call TRBJ1-5; tentative D call: TRBD1 (6 bases). Trimming took off 4 bases at V and 0 bases at J, with 13 bases between the two ends. Per germline, CDR1 GTSNPN and CDR2 SVGIG (reference sequence). This CDR3 is built from 15 residues. CDR3 in amino acids: CAWTGGQHSNQPQHF. In DNA, the CDR3 is TGTGCCTGGACCGGGGGGCAGCATAGCAATCAGCCCCAGCATTTT.

The V call is TRBV5-1, the J call TRBJ2-2; 10 bases are a match to TRBD1. The CDR3 runs 15 residues. CDR1 SGHRS and CDR2 YFSETQ come from the germline V gene. The trim removed 4 bases at V and 7 bases at J, leaving 7 bases unmatched. DNA for the CDR3: TGCGCCAGCAGCCCGGATGGACAGGGGGACGGGGAGCTGTTTTTT. This translates into CASSPDGQGDGELFF.

The chain is built from TRBV7-9 and TRBJ2-3, with 11 bases lining up with TRBD1. Germline V gene lookup returns CDR1 SEHNR and CDR2 FQNEAQ (reference sequence). The V and J ends lost 4 bases and 2 bases, in that order; junction bases with no gene match: 2. The CDR3 length is 15 residues. CDR3 protein: CASSSGQGATDTQYF. CDR3 nucleotide sequence: TGTGCCAGCAGCTCCGGACAGGGGGCCACAGATACGCAGTATTTT. Full variable domain (outside the CDR3, taken from reference TRBV7-9 and TRBJ2-3): DTGVSQNPRHKITKRGQNVTFRCDPISEHNRLYWYRQTLGQGPEFLTYFQNEAQLEKSRLLSDRFSAERPKGSFSTLEIQRTEQGDSAMYLCASSSGQGATDTQYFGPGTRLTVL.

This clone was counted a few times. The rearrangement joins TRBV28 to TRBJ1-4; 8 bases are a match to TRBD1. Germline trimming cut 4 bases from V and 10 bases from J; bases unmatched to any gene: 20. This CDR3 is 18 amino acids long. From germline, CDR1 is MDHEN and CDR2 SYDVKM. The CDR3 region has the DNA TGTGCCAGCAGTTCTGGGGGGGGACAGGCCACAGCGGTTGGAAAACTGTTTTTT. Amino acid sequence: CASSSGGGQATAVGKLFF.

V and J are TRBV5-1 and TRBJ1-2; possible D gene TRBD1, 5 bases. Germline V gene sequence: CDR1 SGHRS, CDR2 YFSETQ. This CDR3 contains 14 residues. The V end lost 6 bases, the J end lost 7 bases, and 19 bases lay between the germline ends. The CDR3: CASTSGRGVGGYTF. The CDR3 nucleotides read TGCGCCAGCACCTCCGGTCGGGGGGTTGGTGGCTACACCTTC.

This clone has a handful of counts. J is TRBJ1-6 and V is TRBV30, with D unclear. The CDR3 has 12 amino acids. Trimming shortened V by 0 bases and J by 11 bases, and 8 bases separated the two germline ends. CDR1 and CDR2 from the germline V gene are GTSNPN and SVGIG (reference sequence). The CDR3 sequence: CAWSVSGPPLHF. The CDR3 DNA sequence: TGTGCCTGGAGTGTATCGGGTCCACCCCTCCACTTT.

The chain carries TRBV11-1 and TRBJ2-6; TRBD1 is a possible D gene (7 bases). The CDR3 extends over 16 amino acids. Trimming stripped 6 bases from V and 4 bases from J, with 16 bases between. The germline gives CDR1 SGHAT, CDR2 FQDESV (reference sequence). The CDR3 DNA reads TGTGCCAGCAGAAGGAAGGGGGCGGGGGGGGCCAACGTCCTGACTTTC. Protein sequence: CASRRKGAGGANVLTF.

This chain uses TRBV11-2 with TRBJ2-1; TRBD2 matches at 13 bases. V was clipped by 3 bases and J by 13 bases; unmatched bases: 9. Germline CDR1 SGHAT, CDR2 FQNNGV. This CDR3 spans 15 amino acids. The CDR3 spells CASSFGLAGARFQFF. The DNA for the CDR3 is TGTGCCAGCAGCTTCGGACTAGCGGGGGCCAGGTTTCAGTTCTTC.

This clone showed up just a few times. The V gene is TRBV27, the J gene TRBJ1-5, with D uncertain. V lost 3 bases and J 3 bases, leaving 6 bases between the germline ends. The CDR3 contains 13 residues. CDR1 and CDR2 (germline): MNHEY, SMNVEV (reference sequence). CDR3 residues: CASSFQANQPQHF. In DNA form, the CDR3 reads TGTGCCAGCAGTTTCCAGGCCAATCAGCCCCAGCATTTT.

This clone came up a few times. The chain couples TRBV6-6 to TRBJ2-7; TRBD2 matches 7 bases. This CDR3 region has 15 residues. J gave up 0 bases and V 6 bases, and 8 bases lay outside the gene matches. CDR1 is MNHNY, CDR2 SVGAGI, per germline (reference sequence). The CDR3, as DNA: TGTGCCAGCAGATCAATAGCGGGTAGCTCCTACGAGCAGTACTTC. Its translation is CASRSIAGSSYEQYF.

The V gene is TRBV9, the J gene TRBJ2-3; D may be TRBD2 (6 bases). This CDR3 has 15 amino acids. The germline V gene encodes CDR1 SGDLS and CDR2 YYNGEE. Trimming left V 1 base short and J 3 bases short, with 12 bases between. DNA of the CDR3: TGTGCCAGCAGCGTAAGGGGCGGGGAGACAGATACGCAGTATTTT. This translates into CASSVRGGETDTQYF.

This clone was recorded a few times. This rearrangement joins TRBV27 to TRBJ2-7; 13 nucleotides agree with TRBD2. Germline assignment: CDR1 MNHEY and CDR2 SMNVEV (reference sequence). Trimming removed 6 bases from V and 1 base from J; junction bases left unmatched: 3. This CDR3 is 15 amino acids long. CDR3 region: CASSRGLAGSYEQYF. DNA for the CDR3: TGTGCCAGCAGCCGGGGACTAGCGGGATCCTACGAGCAGTACTTC.

This clone occurred a few times. This sequence joins TRBV6-1 and TRBJ1-1; D may be TRBD1 (6 bases). V was cut by 4 bases and J by 3 bases, with 9 bases left in between. Germline assignment: CDR1 MNHNS and CDR2 SASEGT. This CDR3 region has 13 residues. The CDR3 spells CASSGQGYTEAFF. The CDR3 region has the DNA TGTGCCAGCAGTGGGCAGGGGTACACTGAAGCTTTCTTT.

Turning to this clone: At one end the junction does not follow the germline gene, possibly because of a read error. The chain couples TRBV7-7 to TRBJ1-1; TRBD1 agrees at 8 bases. Germline V lookup: CDR1 SSHAT, CDR2 FNYEAQ (reference sequence). This CDR3 region has 17 residues. The CDR3 sequence: CASSPISGQGVNTEAFF. The CDR3 DNA follows: TGTGCTAGCAGCCCTATTAGCGGACAGGGAGTGAACACTGAAGCTTTCTTT.

V and J are TRBV18 and TRBJ2-2; possibly TRBD2 for D (6 bases). Germline V gene data show CDR1 as KGHSH and CDR2 as LQKENI. V was shortened by 1 base and J by 6 bases, with 6 bases between the two germline ends. The CDR3 contains 13 residues. The CDR3 sequence is CASSPRRAGELFF. CDR3 sequence (DNA): TGTGCCAGCTCACCACGGAGGGCCGGGGAGCTGTTTTTT.